A single sample gave rise to the 32 T cell receptor beta chains below, sequenced in a study of Ad26.COV2.S vaccination and SARS-CoV-2 variants. Indicated treatment: some 19 received Ad26.COV2.S at low or high dose, single or two shots; about 5 received placebo; per-sample allocation not given. Collection of samples fell on day 63 after the first vaccine or placebo injection. The repertoire was sequenced with immunoSEQ multiplex PCR; TCRdb's copy has only in-frame clones and lacks some. The data show roughly 410,000 clones, with 83% seen just once and about 7.4% held by the top ten. Sequences were derived from peripheral blood, sampled in a trial of Ad26.COV2.S vaccine versus placebo. These receptors were taken from a person between 18 and 59 years old who received the Ad26.COV2.S COVID-19 vaccine or a placebo.

J is TRBJ1-1 and V is TRBV30; possible D gene TRBD1, 5 bases. Germline V gene sequence: CDR1 GTSNPN, CDR2 SVGIG (reference sequence). This CDR3 is built from 13 residues. The V gene lost 3 bases and the J gene lost 1 base, with 9 bases spanning the gap. The CDR3 loop reads CAWSWGGNTEAFF. The CDR3 DNA is TGTGCCTGGAGCTGGGGGGGGAACACTGAAGCTTTCTTT.

The table lists this clone with a count of one. V is TRBV19 and J is TRBJ1-3; TRBD1 aligns across 7 bases. The CDR3 covers 16 residues. V gave up 5 bases and J gave up 0 bases; unmatched junction bases: 7. Germline CDR1 is LNHDA and CDR2 is SQIVND (reference sequence). This chain's CDR3 is CASSATGAFSGNTIYF. The CDR3, as DNA: TGTGCCAGTAGTGCAACAGGGGCCTTCTCTGGAAACACCATATATTTT. Full variable domain (missing parts from reference TRBV19 and TRBJ1-3): DGGITQSPKYLFRKEGQNVTLSCEQNLNHDAMYWYRQDPGQGLRLIYYSQIVNDFQKGDIAEGYSVSREKKESFPLTVTSAQKNPTAFYLCASSATGAFSGNTIYFGEGSWLTVV.

The chain recombines TRBV18 with TRBJ1-4; D gene ambiguous. The CDR3 consists of 15 residues. V was trimmed by 2 bases and J by 0 bases, leaving 7 bases between them. Germline lookup yields CDR1 KGHSH and CDR2 LQKENI. CDR3 nucleotide sequence: TGTGCCAGCTCACCATCGGAGGCAACTAATGAAAAACTGTTTTTT. It translates to CASSPSEATNEKLFF.

This chain links TRBV19 with TRBJ2-5, with 11 nucleotides matching TRBD2. Trimming cost V 7 bases and J 4 bases; bases outside gene matches: 5. The CDR3 has 14 residues. From germline, CDR1 is LNHDA and CDR2 SQIVND (reference sequence). The CDR3 sequence is CASMPSGRTETQYF. CDR3 bases: TGTGCCAGTATGCCTAGCGGGAGGACAGAGACCCAGTACTTC.

Worth noting for this clone: A read error is possible here, since a much larger clone lies one base away. The J gene is TRBJ2-3, the V gene TRBV9; no firm D call. This CDR3 is 12 amino acids long. V shed 4 bases and J shed 1 base, with 4 bases lying between them. The V gene's germline CDR1 is SGDLS and CDR2 YYNGEE. CDR3 sequence (DNA): TGTGCCAGCAGCCTTCGCACAGATACGCAGTATTTT. Its translation: CASSLRTDTQYF.

V and J are TRBV12-3 or TRBV12-4 and TRBJ1-5, with a possible D match to TRBD1 (6 bases). The CDR3 spans 13 residues. Between the trimmed V and J ends, which lost 6 bases and 7 bases, there was a span of 13 bases. DNA of the CDR3: TGTGCCAGCAGCCCACGAGGGGGGCAGCCCCAGCATTTT. Its protein is CASSPRGGQPQHF.

This clone showed up just a few times. The chain combines TRBV18 with TRBJ1-3; the match to TRBD1 covers 9 bases. This CDR3 contains 17 residues. Germline CDR1 is KGHSH and CDR2 is LQKENI. Trimming cost V 4 bases and J 2 bases; bases outside gene matches: 9. CDR3 region: CASSQQRDRDTGNTIYF. In DNA, the CDR3 is TGTGCCAGCTCACAACAACGGGACAGGGATACTGGAAACACCATATATTTT.

This clone was seen a few times. The J gene is TRBJ1-6, the V gene TRBV2, with D perhaps TRBD1 (5 bases). The CDR3 is 13 amino acids. V gave up 6 bases and J gave up 11 bases, with 14 bases separating them. Per the germline V gene, CDR1 is SNHLY and CDR2 is FYNNEI. CDR3 protein: CASRPGTGAPLHF. The CDR3 nucleotides are TGTGCCAGCAGACCCGGGACCGGGGCACCCCTCCACTTT.

The gene calls are TRBV5-4 and TRBJ2-1; unclear D gene. V lost 0 bases, J lost 5 bases, and 6 bases lay in between. The CDR3 totals 13 residues. In germline, CDR1 is SGHNT, CDR2 YYREEE (reference sequence). CDR3 DNA sequence: TGTGCCAGCAGCTTGGACCGGCACAATGAGCAGTTCTTC. Protein: CASSLDRHNEQFF.

The rearrangement joins TRBV18 to TRBJ2-7; 7 bases line up with TRBD2. Trimming at V came to 1 base and at J to 0 bases, leaving 3 bases not matched to a gene. Germline-derived CDR1 and CDR2 are KGHSH and LQKENI. The CDR3 consists of 15 residues. In nucleotides, the CDR3 is TGTGCCAGCTCACCACGATGGACTAGCTCCTACGAGCAGTACTTC. Protein sequence: CASSPRWTSSYEQYF.

This chain uses TRBV11-3 with TRBJ2-5, with 11 bases aligning to TRBD2. V lost 1 base, J lost 3 bases, and 10 bases stayed unmatched. This CDR3 spans 18 amino acids. Germline CDR1 is SGHNT and CDR2 is YENEEA. CDR3 coding DNA: TGTGCCAGCAGCTTAGGTCTAGCGGGGGGCCTTAAAAAAGAGACCCAGTACTTC. The encoded protein is CASSLGLAGGLKKETQYF.

The chain uses TRBV5-1 and TRBJ2-2; 9 bases agree with TRBD2. The trim removed 2 bases at V and 5 bases at J, leaving 4 bases unmatched. Germline V gene data show CDR1 as SGHRS and CDR2 as YFSETQ. CDR3 length: 15 amino acids. The CDR3 here is CASSLGAGGTGELFF. CDR3 nucleotides: TGCGCCAGCAGCTTAGGAGCGGGGGGAACCGGGGAGCTGTTTTTT. The full variable domain, rest sourced from reference TRBV5-1 and TRBJ2-2, is KAGVTQTPRYLIKTRGQQVTLSCSPISGHRSVSWYQQTPGQGLQFLFEYFSETQRNKGNFPGRFSGRQFSNSRSEMNVSTLELGDSALYLCASSLGAGGTGELFFGEGSRLTVL.

This chain joins TRBV7-9 and TRBJ2-1, with 8 bases identical to TRBD1. V gave up 5 bases and J gave up 2 bases; unmatched junction bases: 5. Per the germline V gene, CDR1 is SEHNR and CDR2 is FQNEAQ (reference sequence). CDR3 size: 15 residues. The CDR3 is CASSDRTGPYNEQFF. The CDR3 DNA sequence: TGTGCCAGCAGCGACAGGACAGGGCCCTACAATGAGCAGTTCTTC. Variable domain in full (rest from reference TRBV7-9 and TRBJ2-1): DTGVSQNPRHKITKRGQNVTFRCDPISEHNRLYWYRQTLGQGPEFLTYFQNEAQLEKSRLLSDRFSAERPKGSFSTLEIQRTEQGDSAMYLCASSDRTGPYNEQFFGPGTRLTVL.

The V and J genes are TRBV7-8 and TRBJ2-2; TRBD2 matches 7 bases. J was trimmed by 5 bases and V by 5 bases; bases with no gene match: 23. Per the germline V gene, CDR1 is SGHVS and CDR2 is FQNEAQ. The CDR3 sequence is 20 residues long. The CDR3 spells CASSHRLAGERMGRTGELFF. The CDR3 region has the DNA TGTGCCAGCAGCCATCGACTGGCGGGGGAGCGAATGGGAAGGACCGGGGAGCTGTTTTTT.

This chain joins TRBV7-9 and TRBJ2-1, with D possibly being TRBD2 (6 bases). Germline CDR1 is SEHNR and CDR2 is FQNEAQ (reference sequence). Trimming took off 3 bases at V and 4 bases at J, with 10 bases between the two ends. CDR3 length equals 14 residues. CDR3 sequence: CASSFSGEYNEQFF. The CDR3 DNA is TGTGCCAGCAGCTTTTCGGGAGAATACAATGAGCAGTTCTTC.

The chain carries TRBV25-1 and TRBJ2-1, with 8 bases aligning to TRBD1. Germline V gene lookup returns CDR1 MGHDK and CDR2 SYGVNS. The CDR3 is 15 amino acids. V dropped 6 bases and J dropped 0; count of bases not matched to a gene: 4. The CDR3 sequence: CASRRTGSSYNEQFF. CDR3 nucleotides: TGTGCCAGCAGAAGGACAGGGAGCTCCTACAATGAGCAGTTCTTC.

The chain couples TRBV6-2 or TRBV6-3 to TRBJ1-1; D unresolved. Germline CDR1 reads MNHEY; CDR2 reads SVGEGT. V lost 5 bases and J 3 bases, leaving 28 bases between the germline ends. The CDR3 has 19 residues. The CDR3: CASSHHPLGELFSHTEAFF. DNA of the CDR3: TGTGCCAGCAGTCACCACCCCCTTGGGGAGCTTTTTTCTCACACTGAAGCTTTCTTT.

This clone was observed a single time. The gene calls are TRBV7-9 and TRBJ1-2, with D hard to call. The CDR3 runs to 9 residues. With 3 bases removed from V and 9 bases from J, the gap between germline ends came to 2 bases. The V gene's germline CDR1 is SEHNR and CDR2 FQNEAQ (reference sequence). The CDR3, as DNA: TGTGCCAGCAGCTTCAGCTACACCTTC. This sequence encodes CASSFSYTF.

In the case of this clone: At the DNA level, this CDR3 is encoded by other sequences in the same sample as well. The V call is TRBV5-1, the J call TRBJ1-2; no definite D call. Per the germline V gene, CDR1 is SGHRS and CDR2 is YFSETQ. The CDR3 is made up of 12 amino acids. Trimming took off 0 bases at V and 5 bases at J, with 5 bases between the two ends. CDR3 DNA: TGCGCCAGCAGCTTGGATTCTTATGGCTACACCTTC. It specifies CASSLDSYGYTF.

This rearrangement joins TRBV6-5 to TRBJ1-1; TRBD1 might be the D (5 bases). CDR1 is MNHEY and CDR2 is SVGAGI in the germline V gene. The CDR3 extends over 15 amino acids. V lost 6 bases and J lost 3, with 17 bases in between. This CDR3 reads CASRGVDRGDTEAFF. The CDR3 bases are TGTGCCAGCAGGGGGGTAGACCGCGGGGACACTGAAGCTTTCTTT.

The J gene is TRBJ1-2, the V gene TRBV7-6; D gene uncertain. This CDR3 region has 16 residues. V was cut by 5 bases and J by 1 base, with 17 bases left in between. Germline CDR1 SGHVS, CDR2 FNYEAQ. Here the CDR3 DNA reads TGTGCCAGCAGCCCCCGCGGATCAAATATTAACTATGGCTACACCTTC. It codes for CASSPRGSNINYGYTF.

Comment on this clone: One base away lies a much larger clone, so this may be a sequencing read error. The J gene is TRBJ2-3, the V gene TRBV25-1; D is uncertain. The CDR3 length is 13 residues. V lost 4 bases to trimming and J lost 0 bases, with 5 bases between them. Germline values: CDR1 MGHDK, CDR2 SYGVNS. CDR3 coding DNA: TGTGCCAGCAGTGCAAGTAGCACAGATACGCAGTATTTT. Translated, it gives CASSASSTDTQYF. Complete variable domain (other parts from reference TRBV25-1 and TRBJ2-3): EADIYQTPRYLVIGTGKKITLECSQTMGHDKMYWYQQDPGMELHLIHYSYGVNSTEKGDLSSESTVSRIRTEHFPLTLESARPSHTSQYLCASSASSTDTQYFGPGTRLTVL.

The chain joins TRBV13 to TRBJ2-7; D tentatively fits TRBD1 or TRBD2 (5 bases each). Between the trimmed V and J ends, which lost 3 bases and 1 base, there was a span of 7 bases. CDR1 is PRHDT, CDR2 FYEKMQ, per germline (reference sequence). The CDR3 extends over 13 amino acids. Written as DNA, the CDR3 is TGTGCCAGCAGCTTCGGGGCTTCCTACGAGCAGTACTTC. Translating gives CASSFGASYEQYF.

This sequence joins TRBV29-1 and TRBJ1-5; possibly TRBD1 for D (6 bases). There are 17 residues in the CDR3. Germline V gene data show CDR1 as SQVTM and CDR2 as ANQGSEA. The ends were cut back, 6 bases at V and 0 bases at J, with 21 bases in the middle. CDR3 sequence reads: CSVDPPQGSPSNQPQHF. CDR3 in DNA: TGCAGCGTAGACCCCCCACAGGGATCACCTAGCAATCAGCCCCAGCATTTT.

This sequence joins TRBV2 and TRBJ2-4; tentative D call: TRBD2 (6 bases). Germline CDR1 and CDR2: SNHLY and FYNNEI. The CDR3 contains 17 residues. The V end lost 8 bases, the J end lost 0 bases, and 20 bases lay between the germline ends. CDR3 in amino acids: CASRDWQGNGAKNIQYF. CDR3 nucleotides: TGTGCCAGCCGGGACTGGCAGGGTAATGGAGCCAAAAACATTCAGTACTTC.

This clone was recorded only once. The chain combines TRBV24-1 with TRBJ1-2; weak D call: TRBD1 (5 bases). This CDR3 contains 14 residues. The germline CDR1 and CDR2 sequences are KGHDR and SFDVKD. V lost 4 bases, J lost 4 bases, and 12 bases lay in between. Here the CDR3 DNA reads TGTGCCACCAGTGACTCGGGACCTTTCTATGGCTACACCTTC. Its translation is CATSDSGPFYGYTF.

Of note for this clone: This CDR3 is also generated by other DNA sequences in the sample. V is TRBV9 and J is TRBJ2-1; possible D gene TRBD1, 6 bases. The CDR3 totals 15 residues. The germline V gene encodes CDR1 SGDLS and CDR2 YYNGEE. V lost 0 bases and J 0 bases, leaving 7 bases between the germline ends. In nucleotides, the CDR3 is TGTGCCAGCAGCGTAGCAGGGGACTCCTACAATGAGCAGTTCTTC. Encoded protein: CASSVAGDSYNEQFF.

There are a few counts of this clone. The rearrangement joins TRBV9 to TRBJ1-6; unclear D gene. The CDR3 extends over 14 amino acids. Germline V CDR1 and CDR2: SGDLS, YYNGEE. V was clipped by 0 bases and J by 10 bases, with 11 bases between them. In DNA, the CDR3 is TGTGCCAGCAGCGTAGACGGGGTGGGATCACCCCTCCACTTT. It translates to CASSVDGVGSPLHF.

V gene TRBV29-1 combines with J gene TRBJ1-1, with D hard to call. CDR3 size: 11 residues. The V end lost 7 bases, the J end lost 3 bases, and 9 bases lay between the germline ends. Germline CDR1 is SQVTM and CDR2 is ANQGSEA. CDR3 DNA sequence: TGCAGCGCCGGTCCCTACACTGAAGCTTTCTTT. Translated, it gives CSAGPYTEAFF.

This chain connects TRBV27 to TRBJ2-1, with D possibly TRBD1 on 6 matching bases. Germline CDR1 is MNHEY and CDR2 is SMNVEV (reference sequence). This CDR3 is 13 amino acids long. Between the trimmed V and J ends, which lost 7 bases and 6 bases, there was a span of 13 bases. The CDR3 bases are TGTGCCAGCAAGGACAGTACCACCAATGAGCAGTTCTTC. Residues: CASKDSTTNEQFF.

Here the CDR3 DNA reads TGTGCCAGCAGCTTAGCGGTCGGGGAGCTGTTTTTT. Translation: CASSLAVGELFF. V and J are TRBV7-9 and TRBJ2-2, with no clear D. The CDR3 extends over 12 amino acids. CDR1 is SEHNR, CDR2 FQNEAQ, per germline (reference sequence). Trimming shortened V by 0 bases and J by 7 bases, and 3 bases separated the two germline ends.

J is TRBJ1-6 and V is TRBV9; no clear D gene. The CDR3 sequence is 17 residues long. Germline CDR1 is SGDLS and CDR2 is YYNGEE. V lost 0 bases and J lost 0, with 10 bases in between. CDR3 coding DNA: TGTGCCAGCAGCGTAGCCCAATCACGCTCCTATAATTCACCCCTCCACTTT. Amino acids: CASSVAQSRSYNSPLHF.